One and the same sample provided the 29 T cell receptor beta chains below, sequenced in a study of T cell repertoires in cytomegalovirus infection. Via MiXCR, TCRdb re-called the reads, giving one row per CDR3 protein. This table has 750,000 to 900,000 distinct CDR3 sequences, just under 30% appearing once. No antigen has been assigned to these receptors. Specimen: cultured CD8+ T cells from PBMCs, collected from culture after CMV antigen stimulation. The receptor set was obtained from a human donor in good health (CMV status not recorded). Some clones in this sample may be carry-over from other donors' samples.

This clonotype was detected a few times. CDR3 bases: TGCGCCAGCAGTTCCGGGTCCGGACTAGCGGGGGGCGAGCAGTACTTC. This codes for CASSSGSGLAGGEQYF. This chain links TRBV10-1 with TRBJ2-7; 14 nucleotides agree with TRBD2. CDR3 length: 16 residues. Trimming cost V 5 bases and J 6 bases; bases outside gene matches: 9. The V gene's germline CDR1 is WNHNN and CDR2 SYGVQD (reference sequence).

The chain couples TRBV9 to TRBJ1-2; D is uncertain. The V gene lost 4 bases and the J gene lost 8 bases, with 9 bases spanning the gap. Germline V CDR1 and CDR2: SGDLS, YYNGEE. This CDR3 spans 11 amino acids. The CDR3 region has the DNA TGTGCCAGCAGCATTGATCGGGGCTACACCTTC. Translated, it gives CASSIDRGYTF.

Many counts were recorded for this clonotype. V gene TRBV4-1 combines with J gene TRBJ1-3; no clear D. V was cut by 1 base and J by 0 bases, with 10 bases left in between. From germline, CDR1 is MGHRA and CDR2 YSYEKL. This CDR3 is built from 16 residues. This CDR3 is CASSQVTRFSGNTIYF. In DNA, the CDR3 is TGCGCCAGCAGCCAAGTTACGAGGTTCTCTGGAAACACCATATATTTT.

The CDR3 loop is CASKGQGVDTGELFF. The DNA of the CDR3 is TGTGCCAGCAAAGGACAGGGGGTGGACACCGGGGAGCTGTTTTTT. This chain joins TRBV6-8 and TRBJ2-2, with 10 nucleotides matching TRBD1. Germline values: CDR1 MNHGY, CDR2 SAAAGT. CDR3 length: 15 amino acids. V was pared by 7 bases and J by 3 bases, with 5 bases of the junction left unmatched.

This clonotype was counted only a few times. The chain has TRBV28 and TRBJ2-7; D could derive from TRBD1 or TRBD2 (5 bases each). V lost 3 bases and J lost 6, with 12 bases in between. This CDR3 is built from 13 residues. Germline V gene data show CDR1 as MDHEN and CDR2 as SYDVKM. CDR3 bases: TGTGCCAGCAGTTTGGCCGGGGACGGCGAGCAGTACGTC. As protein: CASSLAGDGEQYV.

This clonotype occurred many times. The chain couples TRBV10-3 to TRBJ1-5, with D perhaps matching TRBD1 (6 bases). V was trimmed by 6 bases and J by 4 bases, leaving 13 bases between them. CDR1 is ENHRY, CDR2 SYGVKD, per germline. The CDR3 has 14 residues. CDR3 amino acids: CAIREDRKNQPQHF. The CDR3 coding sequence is TGTGCCATCAGGGAAGACAGGAAAAATCAGCCCCAGCATTTT.

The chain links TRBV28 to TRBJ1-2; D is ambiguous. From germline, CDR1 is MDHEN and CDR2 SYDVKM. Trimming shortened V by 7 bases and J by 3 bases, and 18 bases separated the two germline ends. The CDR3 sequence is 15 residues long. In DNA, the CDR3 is TGTGCCAGCATCCTAAAAGGAGGGATCTACTATGGCTACACCTTC. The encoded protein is CASILKGGIYYGYTF.

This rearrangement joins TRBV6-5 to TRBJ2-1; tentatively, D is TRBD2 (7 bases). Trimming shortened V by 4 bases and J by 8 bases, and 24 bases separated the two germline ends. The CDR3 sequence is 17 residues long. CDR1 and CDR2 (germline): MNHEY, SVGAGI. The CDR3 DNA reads TGTGCCAGCAGTTTCTACCGACGGGGGGCCGGTTCGGATGAGCAGTTCTTC. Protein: CASSFYRRGAGSDEQFF.

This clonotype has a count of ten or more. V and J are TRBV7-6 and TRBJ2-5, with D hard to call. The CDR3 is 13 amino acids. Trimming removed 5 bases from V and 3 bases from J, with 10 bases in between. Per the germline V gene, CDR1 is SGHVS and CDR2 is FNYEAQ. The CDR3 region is CASSLLGEETQYF. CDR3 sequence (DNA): TGTGCCAGCAGCCTCCTGGGTGAAGAGACCCAGTACTTC.

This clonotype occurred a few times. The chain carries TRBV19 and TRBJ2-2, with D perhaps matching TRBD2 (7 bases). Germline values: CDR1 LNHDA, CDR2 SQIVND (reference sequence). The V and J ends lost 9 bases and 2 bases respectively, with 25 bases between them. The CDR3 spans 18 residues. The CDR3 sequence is CASSRRRGPARNTGELFF. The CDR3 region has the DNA TGTGCCAGCTCCCGCCGGCGGGGGCCAGCCAGAAACACCGGGGAGCTGTTTTTT.

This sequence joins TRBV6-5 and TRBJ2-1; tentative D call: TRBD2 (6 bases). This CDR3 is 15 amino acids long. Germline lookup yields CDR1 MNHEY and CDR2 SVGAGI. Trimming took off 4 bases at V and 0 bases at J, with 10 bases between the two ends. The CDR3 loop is CASSSRTTSYNEQFF. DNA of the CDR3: TGTGCCAGCAGTTCCCGGACTACCTCCTACAATGAGCAGTTCTTC.

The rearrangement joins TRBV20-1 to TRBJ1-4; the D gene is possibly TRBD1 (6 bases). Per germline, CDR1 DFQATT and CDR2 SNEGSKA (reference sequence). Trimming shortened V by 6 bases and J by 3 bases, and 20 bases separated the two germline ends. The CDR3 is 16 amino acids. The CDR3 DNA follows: TGCAGTGCCCCCGCAGGGGAGAGGGAGGCTAATGAAAAACTGTTTTTT. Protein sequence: CSAPAGEREANEKLFF.

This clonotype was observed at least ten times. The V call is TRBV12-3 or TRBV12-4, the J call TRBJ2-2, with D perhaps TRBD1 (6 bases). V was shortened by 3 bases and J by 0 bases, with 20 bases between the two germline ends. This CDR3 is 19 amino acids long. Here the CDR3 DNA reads TGTGCCAGCAGTTTTTGGACAGCCCTACCCTATCCGAACACCGGGGAGCTGTTTTTT. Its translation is CASSFWTALPYPNTGELFF.

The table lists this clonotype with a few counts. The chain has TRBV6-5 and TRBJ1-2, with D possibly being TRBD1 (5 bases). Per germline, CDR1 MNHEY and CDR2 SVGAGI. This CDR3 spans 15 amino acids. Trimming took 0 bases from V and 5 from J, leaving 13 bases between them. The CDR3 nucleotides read TGTGCCAGCAGTTACTCGATAACAGGTTTATATGGCTACACCTTC. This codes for CASSYSITGLYGYTF.

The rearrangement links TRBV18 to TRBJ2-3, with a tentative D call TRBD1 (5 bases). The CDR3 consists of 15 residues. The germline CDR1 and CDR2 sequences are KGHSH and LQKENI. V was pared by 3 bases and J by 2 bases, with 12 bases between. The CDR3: CASSPGASYTDTQYF. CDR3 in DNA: TGTGCCAGCTCACCTGGGGCTTCTTACACAGATACGCAGTATTTT.

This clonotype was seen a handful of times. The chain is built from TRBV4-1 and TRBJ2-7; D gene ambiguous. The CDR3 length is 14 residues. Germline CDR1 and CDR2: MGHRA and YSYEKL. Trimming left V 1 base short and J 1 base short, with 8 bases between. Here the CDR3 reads CASSQGLASYEQYF. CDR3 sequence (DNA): TGCGCCAGCAGCCAAGGTCTCGCTTCCTACGAGCAGTACTTC.

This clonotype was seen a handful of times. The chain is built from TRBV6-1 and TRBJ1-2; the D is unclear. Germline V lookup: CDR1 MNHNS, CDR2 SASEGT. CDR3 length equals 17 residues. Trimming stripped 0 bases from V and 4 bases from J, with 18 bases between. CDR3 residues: CASSEAGIYPPTYGYTF. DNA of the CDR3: TGTGCCAGCAGTGAAGCGGGGATCTATCCCCCGACCTATGGCTACACCTTC.

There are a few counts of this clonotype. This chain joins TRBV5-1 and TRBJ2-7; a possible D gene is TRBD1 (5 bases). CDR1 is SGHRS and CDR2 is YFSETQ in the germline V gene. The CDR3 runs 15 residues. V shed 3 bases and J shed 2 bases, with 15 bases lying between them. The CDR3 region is CASSWVPEQAYEQYF. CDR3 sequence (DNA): TGCGCCAGCAGCTGGGTTCCCGAACAGGCCTACGAGCAGTACTTC.

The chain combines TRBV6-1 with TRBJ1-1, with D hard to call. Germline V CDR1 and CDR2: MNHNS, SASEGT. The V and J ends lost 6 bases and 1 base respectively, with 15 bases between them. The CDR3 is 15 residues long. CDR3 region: CASSELRTGNTEAFF. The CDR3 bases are TGTGCCAGCAGCGAACTCCGGACGGGGAACACTGAAGCTTTCTTT.

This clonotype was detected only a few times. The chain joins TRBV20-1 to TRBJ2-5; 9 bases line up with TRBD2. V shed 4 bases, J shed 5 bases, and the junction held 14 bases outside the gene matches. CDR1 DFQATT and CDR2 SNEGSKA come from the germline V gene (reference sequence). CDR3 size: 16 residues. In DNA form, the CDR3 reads TGCAGTGCTACCTCTAGGCAAGCGGGGGGCTGGGAGACCCAGTACTTC. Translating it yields CSATSRQAGGWETQYF.

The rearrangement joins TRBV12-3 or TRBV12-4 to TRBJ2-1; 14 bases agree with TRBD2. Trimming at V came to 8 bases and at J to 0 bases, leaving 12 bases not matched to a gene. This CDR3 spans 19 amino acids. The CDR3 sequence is CASFGRTSGGTFSYNEQFF. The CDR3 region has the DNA TGTGCCAGCTTCGGTCGGACTAGCGGGGGGACTTTCTCCTACAATGAGCAGTTCTTC.

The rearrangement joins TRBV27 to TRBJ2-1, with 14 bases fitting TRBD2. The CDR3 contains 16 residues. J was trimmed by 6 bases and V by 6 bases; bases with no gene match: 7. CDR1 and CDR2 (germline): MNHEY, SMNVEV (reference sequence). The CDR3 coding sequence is TGTGCCAGCAGCCCCCTCGGGACTAGCGGGGGCAATGAGCAGTTCTTC. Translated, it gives CASSPLGTSGGNEQFF.

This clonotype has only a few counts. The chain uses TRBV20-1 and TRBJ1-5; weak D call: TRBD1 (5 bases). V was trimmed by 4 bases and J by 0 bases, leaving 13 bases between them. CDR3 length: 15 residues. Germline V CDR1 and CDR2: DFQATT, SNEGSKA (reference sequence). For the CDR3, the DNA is TGCAGTGCTACGAGGGGTGGGTATAGCAATCAGCCCCAGCATTTT. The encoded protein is CSATRGGYSNQPQHF.

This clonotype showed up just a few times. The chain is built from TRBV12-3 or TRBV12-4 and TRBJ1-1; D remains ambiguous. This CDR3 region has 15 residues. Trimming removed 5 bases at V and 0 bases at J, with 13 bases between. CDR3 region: CASSPQTVMNTEAFF. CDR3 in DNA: TGTGCCAGCAGTCCGCAAACAGTCATGAACACTGAAGCTTTCTTT.

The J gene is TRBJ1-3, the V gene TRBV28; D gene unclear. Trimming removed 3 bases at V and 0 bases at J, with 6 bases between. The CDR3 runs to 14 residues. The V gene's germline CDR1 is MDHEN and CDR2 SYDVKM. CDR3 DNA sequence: TGTGCCAGCAGTTTCCCCGGCTCTGGAAACACCATATATTTT. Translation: CASSFPGSGNTIYF.

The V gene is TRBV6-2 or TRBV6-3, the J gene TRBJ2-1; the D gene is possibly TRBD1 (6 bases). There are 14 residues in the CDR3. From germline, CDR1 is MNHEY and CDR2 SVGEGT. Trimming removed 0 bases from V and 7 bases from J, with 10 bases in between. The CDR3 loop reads CASSYSQGFNEQFF. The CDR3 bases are TGTGCCAGCAGTTACTCCCAGGGGTTTAATGAGCAGTTCTTC.

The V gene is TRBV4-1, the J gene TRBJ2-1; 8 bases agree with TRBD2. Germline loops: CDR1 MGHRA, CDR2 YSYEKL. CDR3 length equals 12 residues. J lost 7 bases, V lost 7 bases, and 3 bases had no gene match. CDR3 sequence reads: CASKGGGNEQFF. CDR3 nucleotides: TGCGCCAGCAAGGGCGGGGGGAATGAGCAGTTCTTC.

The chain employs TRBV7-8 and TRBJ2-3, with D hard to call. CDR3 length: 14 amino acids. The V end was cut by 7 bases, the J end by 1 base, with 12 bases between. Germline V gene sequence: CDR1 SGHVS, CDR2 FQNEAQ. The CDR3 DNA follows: TGTGCCAGCACCCGGGCAGGTGGCACAGATACGCAGTATTTT. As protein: CASTRAGGTDTQYF.

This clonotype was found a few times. CDR3 protein: CASSVRQGTNTGELFF. The DNA of the CDR3 is TGTGCCAGCAGCGTACGACAGGGAACGAACACCGGGGAGCTGTTTTTT. This chain uses TRBV7-9 with TRBJ2-2; 7 nucleotides match TRBD1. The CDR3 sequence is 16 residues long. Germline CDR1 is SEHNR and CDR2 is FQNEAQ (reference sequence). J lost 0 bases, V lost 5 bases, and 6 bases had no gene match.